This TCR beta chain was documented in a study of identical twins. Study-level points and caveats: For cord blood, abundant beta clonotypes had fewer insertions, unlike memory repertoires, which showed none.

The CDR3 length is 16 residues. V was clipped by 3 bases and J by 2 bases; unmatched bases: 8. From germline, CDR1 is LNHDA and CDR2 SQIVND (reference sequence). Every sampled donor was Caucasian and healthy. TCRdb re-analysed the 5' RACE reads in MiXCR, keeping a single row per CDR3 protein. Seen here are 690,000 or so distinct CDR3 sequences, around 6% observed once, and the top ten hold under 2%. A few counts support this clonotype. Its antigen is unidentified. The clonotype was recovered from a man in his late teens or twenties in good health. Sequenced: naive T cells sorted from blood. V and J are TRBV19 and TRBJ2-5; 8 positions agree with TRBD2. Here the CDR3 reads CASSIVAGGYQETQYF. The CDR3 DNA reads TGTGCCAGTAGTATTGTGGCGGGAGGTTATCAAGAGACCCAGTACTTC.